This is a list of T cell receptor beta chains from one sample in a study of control samples from healthy donors and cancer patients. Sequencing used immunoSEQ multiplex PCR; TCRdb keeps in-frame clones, though not all of them. The table includes under 200,000 clones, 91% detected once. The sequenced sample consisted of blood. The origin of the receptors is a woman aged 25 to 39 in good health. The conserved cysteine and the conserved F or W are not part of the CDR3 here.

J gene	V gene	CDR3 protein
TRBJ2-2	TRBV2	ASSEVAGGNGELF
TRBJ2-7	TRBV30	AWSADVYEQY
TRBJ1-3	TRBV19	ASSDRGSSGNTIY
TRBJ1-2	TRBV28	ASSPPDYGYT
TRBJ2-3	TRBV2	ASTGRDTQY
TRBJ2-2	TRBV18	ASSPTGGLTGELF
TRBJ1-5	TRBV6-4	ASSVWGTGSNQPQH
TRBJ2-7	TRBV25-1	ASSGQGTRYEQY
TRBJ2-2	TRBV18	ASSPTGTGGVAGELF
TRBJ1-5	TRBV13	ASSLGGAGNQPQH
TRBJ1-2	TRBV19	ASSMAEKYGYT
TRBJ1-1	TRBV9	ASSFLGGNTEAF
TRBJ2-7	TRBV20-1	SAGYEQY
TRBJ1-1	TRBV10-2	ASSGQGETSRTEAF
TRBJ1-2	TRBV18	ASSATGDYGYT
TRBJ2-6	TRBV6-5	ASSYSGSSGANVLT
TRBJ1-5	TRBV24-1	ATSDLGSGDNQPQH
TRBJ1-2	TRBV20-1	SATGGGYT
TRBJ1-5	TRBV7-9	ASSLGTGSNQPQH
TRBJ2-7	TRBV5-4	ASSLDRGRAYEQY
TRBJ2-5	TRBV28	ASSLVGAGETQY
TRBJ2-1	TRBV19	ASSRSSGLTYNEQF
TRBJ2-4	TRBV5-1	ASSHLTVLAKNIQY
TRBJ2-7	TRBV5-4	ASSLLLAGGLYEQY
TRBJ1-5	TRBV5-6	ASSSGQGHQPQH
TRBJ1-3	TRBV2	ASSGGNTIY
TRBJ2-5	TRBV5-5	ASSLTTQETQY
TRBJ1-1	TRBV4-3	ASSQDGAGNTEAF
TRBJ1-2	TRBV10-3	AISGSGYGYT
TRBJ2-2	TRBV6-6	ASRRQGEGGELF
TRBJ2-7	TRBV2	ASSGQNEQY
TRBJ2-3	TRBV6-4	ASSETSGVTDTQY
TRBJ1-3	TRBV3-1/TRBV3-2	ASSLNPGGAGNTIY
TRBJ2-7	TRBV7-9	ASSSEDRYDYEQY
TRBJ2-7	TRBV5-4	ASSLALAGDEQY
TRBJ1-2	TRBV7-9	ASSLAGGQGYT
TRBJ2-6	TRBV10-1	AGTDSGANVLT
TRBJ2-5	TRBV6-5	ASSYGETQY
TRBJ2-5	TRBV29-1	SVDSRGPETQY
TRBJ1-5	TRBV5-1	ASSLDGTYNQPQH
TRBJ1-2	TRBV19	ASKSGRNGYT
TRBJ2-3	TRBV7-2	ASSLVLAGGTDTQY
TRBJ2-5	TRBV5-1	ASSLAGQGETQY
TRBJ2-2	TRBV10-1	ASSVTQNTGELF
TRBJ2-6	TRBV7-2	ASSGFSSGANVLT